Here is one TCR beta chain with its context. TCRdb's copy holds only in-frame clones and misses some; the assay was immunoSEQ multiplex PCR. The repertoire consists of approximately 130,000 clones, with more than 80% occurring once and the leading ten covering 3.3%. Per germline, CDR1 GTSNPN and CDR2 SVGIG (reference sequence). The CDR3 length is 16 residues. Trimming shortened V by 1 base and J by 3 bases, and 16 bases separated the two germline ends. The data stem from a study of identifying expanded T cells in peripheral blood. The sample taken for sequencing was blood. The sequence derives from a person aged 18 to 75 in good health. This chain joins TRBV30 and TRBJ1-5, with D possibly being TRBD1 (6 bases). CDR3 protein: CAWSGGGRKDNQPQHF. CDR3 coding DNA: TGTGCCTGGAGTGGAGGGGGGCGAAAGGACAATCAGCCCCAGCATTTT.